Listed here are 10 T cell receptor beta chains from one sample, sequenced in a study of blood T cell repertoires in COVID-19. Libraries were prepared by immunoSEQ multiplex PCR; TCRdb keeps only in-frame clonotypes and omits some of them. Seen here are roughly 150,000 clones, about 83% observed once, and the top ten hold 14%. What was sequenced was peripheral blood. All receptors derive from a woman at least 80 years old with acute or convalescent COVID-19.

The rearrangement uses TRBV6-4 and TRBJ1-3; maybe TRBD1 (5 bases). CDR1 is MRHNA and CDR2 is SNTAGT in the germline V gene. Trimming shortened V by 3 bases and J by 0 bases, and 9 bases separated the two germline ends. CDR3 length: 15 amino acids. The CDR3 loop is CASSEGGVSGNTIYF. In nucleotides, the CDR3 is TGTGCCAGCAGTGAAGGAGGGGTCTCTGGAAACACCATATATTTT.

The chain joins TRBV28 to TRBJ1-5, with D tentatively TRBD1 (5 bases). Germline-derived CDR1 and CDR2 are MDHEN and SYDVKM. Trimming removed 7 bases at V and 2 bases at J, with 21 bases between. This CDR3 region has 17 residues. CDR3 region: CASTLGGTTRGNQPQHF. CDR3 coding DNA: TGTGCCAGCACCCTAGGAGGGACGACGCGGGGCAATCAGCCCCAGCATTTT.

CDR3 bases: TGTGCCAGTAGTATCACAGGGGTGGCCACTGAAGCTTTCTTT. Protein product: CASSITGVATEAFF. The genes are TRBV19 and TRBJ1-1; 7 bases are a match to TRBD1. V lost 3 bases and J lost 4; bases outside the gene matches: 5. The CDR3 extends over 14 amino acids. Germline CDR1 LNHDA, CDR2 SQIVND (reference sequence).

The genes are TRBV24-1 and TRBJ2-1; 8 bases are a match to TRBD2. Unmatched junction bases numbered 3, after V lost 3 bases and J lost 6 bases. Germline CDR1 and CDR2: KGHDR and SFDVKD. This CDR3 is built from 14 residues. In DNA, the CDR3 is TGTGCCACCAGTGATCCGGGGGGGGCCAATGAGCAGTTCTTC. Amino acids: CATSDPGGANEQFF.

The V call is TRBV6-1, the J call TRBJ1-1, with 7 bases aligning to TRBD1. The germline V gene has CDR1 MNHNS and CDR2 SASEGT. CDR3 length: 18 residues. J lost 3 bases, V lost 3 bases, and 16 bases had no gene match. The CDR3 sequence: CASSERGDRAWGHTEAFF. The CDR3 DNA is TGTGCCAGCAGTGAGAGGGGAGACAGGGCCTGGGGGCACACTGAAGCTTTCTTT.

The chain employs TRBV9 and TRBJ2-2; D is perhaps TRBD2 (5 bases). CDR1 SGDLS and CDR2 YYNGEE come from the germline V gene. The CDR3 is 15 residues long. The V end lost 1 base, the J end lost 2 bases, and 9 bases lay between the germline ends. CDR3 DNA: TGTGCCAGCAGCGTAAAAGCGGTAAACACCGGGGAGCTGTTTTTT. It specifies CASSVKAVNTGELFF.

V is TRBV10-2 and J is TRBJ2-7; a possible D gene is TRBD2 (6 bases). Trimming took off 5 bases at V and 0 bases at J, with 14 bases between the two ends. This CDR3 has 15 residues. Germline V lookup: CDR1 WSHSY, CDR2 SAAADI. The CDR3 region is CASSHGGVSSYEQYF. The DNA for the CDR3 is TGCGCCAGCAGTCACGGCGGGGTTAGCTCCTACGAGCAGTACTTC.

The count of this clone is one. The chain recombines TRBV5-5 with TRBJ2-7; 7 bases align to TRBD2. Trimming at V came to 3 bases and at J to 3 bases, leaving 12 bases not matched to a gene. CDR3 length: 16 amino acids. The V gene's germline CDR1 is SGHKS and CDR2 YYEKEE (reference sequence). CDR3 nucleotide sequence: TGTGCCAGCAGCTACCAATGGGGGGAGGGTAGCTACGAGCAGTACTTC. Translation: CASSYQWGEGSYEQYF.

V is TRBV5-1 and J is TRBJ1-3; D not resolved. The V gene's germline CDR1 is SGHRS and CDR2 YFSETQ. Trimming removed 4 bases from V and 0 bases from J, with 11 bases in between. The CDR3 has 15 amino acids. CDR3 in amino acids: CASSPTVSSGNTIYF. The CDR3 region has the DNA TGCGCCAGCAGCCCTACAGTTAGCTCTGGAAACACCATATATTTT. The full variable domain, its missing parts supplied by reference TRBV5-1 and TRBJ1-3, is KAGVTQTPRYLIKTRGQQVTLSCSPISGHRSVSWYQQTPGQGLQFLFEYFSETQRNKGNFPGRFSGRQFSNSRSEMNVSTLELGDSALYLCASSPTVSSGNTIYFGEGSWLTVV.

This clone was seen a handful of times. CDR3 residues: CASSLGTSGSSEQYF. As DNA, the CDR3 is TGCGCCAGCAGCCTAGGGACTAGCGGGAGCTCCGAGCAGTACTTC. This chain uses TRBV5-1 with TRBJ2-7; 14 nucleotides match TRBD2. CDR3 size: 15 residues. CDR1 is SGHRS and CDR2 is YFSETQ in the germline V gene. The junction had 6 bases not matched to a gene; V was cut back by 4 bases and J by 6 bases.